The 11 T cell receptor beta chains below were found in one sample sequenced in a study of cytomegalovirus exposure and HLA in healthy donors (dated by TCRdb to about 2017). Library preparation was by the immunoSEQ multiplex PCR assay. A mixture of 60 forward primers for TCR Vbeta segments and 13 reverse primers for TCR Jbeta segments was used in the multiplex PCR. TCRdb's version of the immuneACCESS table is confined to in-frame rearrangements and falls short of the full clone set. An unresolved V gene accounts for under half of the shortfall where checked; the remainder is of unknown origin. Counted in this sample were about 150,000 clones; roughly 80% of them appeared once. The ten largest clonotypes hold over 3% of the sample. Sequenced material: PBMCs. Receptor source: a woman in her thirties or forties in good health and CMV-seronegative.

The rearrangement uses TRBV28 and TRBJ2-7; D perhaps matches TRBD2 (6 bases). The CDR3 totals 15 residues. Germline V gene lookup returns CDR1 MDHEN and CDR2 SYDVKM. Trimming took 5 bases from V and 3 from J, leaving 17 bases between them. The CDR3: CASSPLSEGGYEQYF. In DNA, the CDR3 is TGTGCCAGCAGTCCCCTCTCGGAGGGCGGCTACGAGCAGTACTTC.

The V and J genes are TRBV2 and TRBJ2-5; 10 bases are a match to TRBD1. The J segment lost 4 bases and the V segment lost 2 bases, leaving 10 bases of the junction unmatched. The CDR3 loop spans 17 amino acids. CDR1 SNHLY and CDR2 FYNNEI come from the germline V gene. The CDR3 nucleotides read TGTGCCAGCAGTGAAAGGGCCCGGGACAGGGGTCGAGAGACCCAGTACTTC. It yields the protein CASSERARDRGRETQYF.

The gene calls are TRBV4-2 and TRBJ2-7, with D maybe TRBD2 (6 bases). The CDR3 spans 14 residues. Germline V gene sequence: CDR1 LGHNA, CDR2 YNFKEQ. Trimming left V 2 bases short and J 6 bases short, with 14 bases between. In DNA, the CDR3 is TGTGCCAGCAGCCAAAGGGACTTCCCTGGCGAGCAGTACTTC. Protein product: CASSQRDFPGEQYF.

V and J are TRBV5-4 and TRBJ2-7; D is possibly TRBD2 (5 bases). Trimming stripped 0 bases from V and 0 bases from J, with 7 bases between. The CDR3 length is 14 residues. Germline CDR1 is SGHNT and CDR2 is YYREEE (reference sequence). The CDR3 sequence is CASSLGRSSYEQYF. The CDR3 DNA is TGTGCCAGCAGCTTGGGGAGGAGCTCCTACGAGCAGTACTTC.

J is TRBJ1-3 and V is TRBV10-3, with 7 bases fitting TRBD1. The germline V gene has CDR1 ENHRY and CDR2 SYGVKD. V was clipped by 4 bases and J by 0 bases; unmatched bases: 0. CDR3 size: 14 residues. The CDR3 DNA sequence: TGTGCCATCAGTGGGGACAGCTCTGGAAACACCATATATTTT. Its protein is CAISGDSSGNTIYF.

This chain joins TRBV29-1 and TRBJ2-6, with TRBD1 identical over 8 bases. There are 17 residues in the CDR3. Germline CDR1 reads SQVTM; CDR2 reads ANQGSEA. Trimming cost V 3 bases and J 0 bases; bases outside gene matches: 7. DNA for the CDR3: TGCAGCGTTGATTGGACAGGGACTGACTCTGGGGCCAACGTCCTGACTTTC. Translated: CSVDWTGTDSGANVLTF.

This clone was detected once. The CDR3: CAISEPSGRTGTDTQYF. The CDR3 DNA follows: TGTGCCATCAGTGAACCTAGCGGGAGGACGGGCACAGATACGCAGTATTTT. This chain connects TRBV10-3 to TRBJ2-3; 11 bases are a match to TRBD2. CDR1 ENHRY and CDR2 SYGVKD come from the germline V gene. The length of the CDR3 is 17 residues. The V gene end was trimmed by 3 bases and the J gene end by 1 base; junction bases not matched to a gene: 6.

The rearrangement joins TRBV11-2 to TRBJ1-4; perhaps TRBD1 as D (5 bases). V dropped 6 bases and J dropped 11 bases, with 19 bases sitting between them. Germline CDR1 is SGHAT and CDR2 is FQNNGV. The CDR3 runs to 14 residues. Here the CDR3 reads CASRSRGGVGKLFF. The CDR3 DNA reads as TGTGCCAGCAGGAGCCGGGGGGGGGTTGGGAAACTGTTTTTT.

This clone was seen more than once but under ten times. The chain uses TRBV28 and TRBJ1-2; tentatively, D is TRBD1 (6 bases). This CDR3 is built from 16 residues. V was cut by 6 bases and J by 2 bases, with 19 bases left in between. In germline, CDR1 is MDHEN, CDR2 SYDVKM. DNA of the CDR3: TGTGCCAGCAGATCCCGGACGGCAGGGGCAAACTATGGCTACACCTTC. As protein: CASRSRTAGANYGYTF.

J is TRBJ1-2 and V is TRBV5-1; D is possibly TRBD1 (5 bases). The length of the CDR3 is 16 residues. Trimming took 6 bases from V and 4 from J, leaving 22 bases between them. CDR1 and CDR2 (germline): SGHRS, YFSETQ. DNA for the CDR3: TGCGCCAGCACCATAGGAGGGGTAGGAAGGGGCTATGGCTACACCTTC. Its protein product is CASTIGGVGRGYGYTF.

In nucleotides, the CDR3 is TGTGCCAGTAGCCGACAGTCTGAAGCTTTCTTT. It is translated as CASSRQSEAFF. The V and J genes are TRBV19 and TRBJ1-1; maybe TRBD1 (5 bases). Deletions cut 6 bases from V and 6 bases from J, with 8 bases between. Germline V lookup: CDR1 LNHDA, CDR2 SQIVND (reference sequence). The CDR3 extends over 11 amino acids.